This is a list of T cell receptor beta chains from one sample in a study of cytomegalovirus exposure and HLA in healthy donors. TCRdb's copy holds only in-frame clones and misses some; the assay was immunoSEQ multiplex PCR. Of around 300,000 clones listed, roughly 87% were seen once; the top ten hold around 0.96%. The sequenced sample was PBMCs. These receptors were collected from a man aged 30 to 39 in good health and CMV-seronegative. Both conserved end residues are part of each CDR3. Fields, in order: J gene, D gene, V gene, clone size, CDR3 protein, CDR3 DNA. D genes are given only for firm matches. Only part of the rows carry a size: once, few, many, or a class if the clone is expanded.

J gene: TRBJ1-1
D gene: .
V gene: TRBV29-1
clone size: once
CDR3 protein: CSVGGEATEAFF
CDR3 DNA: TGCAGCGTCGGCGGGGAGGCAACTGAAGCTTTCTTT

J gene: TRBJ1-2
D gene: .
V gene: TRBV19
clone size: few
CDR3 protein: CATEQAGGGYTF
CDR3 DNA: TGTGCCACCGAGCAGGCCGGGGGTGGCTACACCTTC

J gene: TRBJ1-1
D gene: TRBD1
V gene: TRBV5-1
clone size: .
CDR3 protein: CASSLDRGGLETEAFF
CDR3 DNA: TGCGCCAGCAGCTTGGACAGGGGGGGATTGGAGACTGAAGCTTTCTTT

J gene: TRBJ2-1
D gene: .
V gene: TRBV6-5
clone size: once
CDR3 protein: CATSNSSSYNEQFF
CDR3 DNA: TGTGCCACCTCTAACTCTAGCTCCTACAATGAGCAGTTCTTC

J gene: TRBJ1-6
D gene: TRBD1
V gene: TRBV7-9
clone size: .
CDR3 protein: CASSPLTGFSSPLHF
CDR3 DNA: TGTGCCAGCAGCCCCCTGACAGGGTTCAGTTCACCCCTCCACTTT

J gene: TRBJ2-2
D gene: .
V gene: TRBV2
clone size: .
CDR3 protein: CASRNNNGELFF
CDR3 DNA: TGTGCCAGCAGGAACAATAACGGGGAGCTGTTTTTT

J gene: TRBJ2-7
D gene: TRBD1
V gene: TRBV5-1
clone size: .
CDR3 protein: CASSLVWDRVSEQYF
CDR3 DNA: TGCGCCAGCAGCTTGGTTTGGGACAGGGTTAGCGAGCAGTACTTC

J gene: TRBJ2-7
D gene: .
V gene: TRBV11-2
clone size: .
CDR3 protein: CASSGGSPGRTEQYF
CDR3 DNA: TGTGCCAGCAGCGGAGGGAGCCCGGGACGGACCGAGCAGTACTTC

J gene: TRBJ2-5
D gene: .
V gene: TRBV14
clone size: .
CDR3 protein: CASSQGGETQYF
CDR3 DNA: TGTGCCAGCAGCCAAGGAGGAGAGACCCAGTACTTC

J gene: TRBJ1-1
D gene: TRBD1
V gene: TRBV30
clone size: few
CDR3 protein: CAWRGDSWNTEAFF
CDR3 DNA: TGTGCCTGGAGGGGGGACAGTTGGAACACTGAAGCTTTCTTT

J gene: TRBJ1-1
D gene: TRBD1
V gene: TRBV6-5
clone size: .
CDR3 protein: CASNRGLHTEAFF
CDR3 DNA: TGTGCCAGCAACAGGGGGCTGCACACTGAAGCTTTCTTT

J gene: TRBJ2-5
D gene: .
V gene: TRBV7-2
clone size: .
CDR3 protein: CASSPQGTPQETQYF
CDR3 DNA: TGTGCCAGCAGCCCACAGGGGACTCCTCAAGAGACCCAGTACTTC

J gene: TRBJ1-6
D gene: TRBD1
V gene: TRBV14
clone size: few
CDR3 protein: CASSPGQGYSPLHF
CDR3 DNA: TGTGCCAGCTCTCCGGGACAGGGGTACTCACCCCTCCACTTT

J gene: TRBJ1-4
D gene: .
V gene: TRBV7-9
clone size: .
CDR3 protein: CASSLRGTGEKLFF
CDR3 DNA: TGTGCCAGCAGCTTACGGGGGACGGGTGAAAAACTGTTTTTT

J gene: TRBJ2-4
D gene: .
V gene: TRBV19
clone size: .
CDR3 protein: CASSIDEKAGKNIQYF
CDR3 DNA: TGTGCCAGTAGTATAGATGAGAAGGCGGGAAAAAACATTCAGTACTTC

J gene: TRBJ1-5
D gene: TRBD1
V gene: TRBV28
clone size: .
CDR3 protein: CASLLQGAMGNQPQHF
CDR3 DNA: TGTGCCAGCCTTCTCCAGGGGGCGATGGGCAATCAGCCCCAGCATTTT

J gene: TRBJ1-2
D gene: .
V gene: TRBV9
clone size: .
CDR3 protein: CASSVWVGANYGYTF
CDR3 DNA: TGTGCCAGCAGCGTATGGGTAGGGGCTAACTATGGCTACACCTTC

J gene: TRBJ1-4
D gene: .
V gene: TRBV19
clone size: .
CDR3 protein: CASSISGAPEKLFF
CDR3 DNA: TGTGCCAGTAGTATTTCAGGGGCGCCTGAAAAACTGTTTTTT

J gene: TRBJ1-1
D gene: .
V gene: TRBV6-1
clone size: .
CDR3 protein: CASSDLGITLNTEAFF
CDR3 DNA: TGTGCCAGCAGTGATCTCGGGATTACCTTGAACACTGAAGCTTTCTTT

J gene: TRBJ1-2
D gene: TRBD1
V gene: TRBV10-2
clone size: .
CDR3 protein: CASSDSQGAHYGYTF
CDR3 DNA: TGCGCCAGCAGTGATAGCCAGGGGGCCCACTATGGCTACACCTTC

J gene: TRBJ2-5
D gene: TRBD1
V gene: TRBV6-1
clone size: .
CDR3 protein: CASSAKSGGWRETQYF
CDR3 DNA: TGTGCCAGCAGTGCTAAATCAGGGGGTTGGCGAGAGACCCAGTACTTC

J gene: TRBJ2-3
D gene: .
V gene: TRBV5-4
clone size: .
CDR3 protein: CASSFDQSGTQYF
CDR3 DNA: TGTGCCAGCAGCTTCGATCAATCGGGTACGCAGTATTTT

J gene: TRBJ2-3
D gene: TRBD2
V gene: TRBV5-6
clone size: .
CDR3 protein: CASSLTTSGGADTQYF
CDR3 DNA: TGTGCCAGCAGCCTGACGACTAGCGGGGGAGCGGATACGCAGTATTTT

J gene: TRBJ2-3
D gene: .
V gene: TRBV27
clone size: .
CDR3 protein: CASSSEFGGAEADTQYF
CDR3 DNA: TGTGCCAGCAGTTCCGAATTCGGGGGAGCTGAGGCAGATACGCAGTATTTT

J gene: TRBJ2-3
D gene: .
V gene: TRBV19
clone size: .
CDR3 protein: CASSIGDIRSTDTQYF
CDR3 DNA: TGTGCCAGTAGTATCGGGGACATAAGATCTACAGATACGCAGTATTTT

J gene: TRBJ2-1
D gene: TRBD1
V gene: TRBV5-6
clone size: .
CDR3 protein: CASSFGQGANEQFF
CDR3 DNA: TGTGCCAGCAGCTTTGGACAGGGAGCCAATGAGCAGTTCTTC

J gene: TRBJ1-5
D gene: .
V gene: TRBV7-9
clone size: few
CDR3 protein: CASSPRDQPQHF
CDR3 DNA: TGTGCCAGCAGCCCCCGGGATCAGCCCCAGCATTTT

J gene: TRBJ2-3
D gene: .
V gene: TRBV11-2
clone size: .
CDR3 protein: CASRKIGQSTQYF
CDR3 DNA: TGTGCCAGCAGGAAGATTGGACAGTCCACGCAGTATTTT

J gene: TRBJ2-2
D gene: .
V gene: TRBV11-2
clone size: .
CDR3 protein: CASSTPGELFF
CDR3 DNA: TGTGCCAGCAGCACACCCGGGGAGCTGTTTTTT

J gene: TRBJ2-5
D gene: .
V gene: TRBV27
clone size: .
CDR3 protein: CASTLRGAFKETQYF
CDR3 DNA: TGTGCCAGCACGTTGCGGGGAGCCTTTAAAGAGACCCAGTACTTC

J gene: TRBJ2-3
D gene: TRBD1
V gene: TRBV5-1
clone size: .
CDR3 protein: CASSYLQGAGDTQYF
CDR3 DNA: TGCGCCAGCAGCTACCTACAGGGGGCGGGTGATACGCAGTATTTT

J gene: TRBJ1-2
D gene: .
V gene: TRBV11-2
clone size: few
CDR3 protein: CASSRRGGNNYGYTF
CDR3 DNA: TGTGCCAGCAGCCGTCGAGGTGGTAACAACTATGGCTACACCTTC

J gene: TRBJ2-1
D gene: TRBD2
V gene: TRBV11-2
clone size: .
CDR3 protein: CASSTRTSGGEQFF
CDR3 DNA: TGTGCCAGCAGCACCAGGACTAGCGGGGGGGAGCAGTTCTTC

J gene: TRBJ1-3
D gene: .
V gene: TRBV7-2
clone size: once
CDR3 protein: CASSPLGAGGNTIYF
CDR3 DNA: TGTGCCAGCAGCCCCCTGGGGGCTGGAGGAAACACCATATATTTT

J gene: TRBJ2-3
D gene: .
V gene: TRBV6-6
clone size: .
CDR3 protein: CASSPDTPPGDTQYF
CDR3 DNA: TGTGCCAGCAGTCCGGACACACCCCCGGGAGATACGCAGTATTTT

J gene: TRBJ2-7
D gene: TRBD1
V gene: TRBV6-1
clone size: .
CDR3 protein: CASSPGQGGYEQYF
CDR3 DNA: TGTGCCAGCAGCCCGGGACAGGGGGGCTACGAGCAGTACTTC

J gene: TRBJ1-6
D gene: .
V gene: TRBV10-3
clone size: .
CDR3 protein: CAIKDSVGPLHF
CDR3 DNA: TGTGCCATCAAGGACAGCGTTGGACCCCTCCACTTT

J gene: TRBJ1-4
D gene: TRBD1
V gene: TRBV19
clone size: .
CDR3 protein: CASSRSGGDEKLFF
CDR3 DNA: TGTGCCAGTAGTAGGTCAGGGGGCGATGAAAAACTGTTTTTT

J gene: TRBJ1-4
D gene: .
V gene: TRBV10-3
clone size: .
CDR3 protein: CAISESSTGRAQKLFF
CDR3 DNA: TGTGCCATCAGTGAGTCGTCCACAGGCCGGGCGCAAAAACTGTTTTTT

J gene: TRBJ2-7
D gene: TRBD2
V gene: TRBV25-1
clone size: many
CDR3 protein: CASSEPTKGTTYEQYF
CDR3 DNA: TGTGCCAGCAGTGAACCTACAAAGGGGACTACTTACGAGCAGTACTTC

J gene: TRBJ1-5
D gene: TRBD1
V gene: TRBV2
clone size: .
CDR3 protein: CASSERDSYQPQHF
CDR3 DNA: TGTGCCAGCAGTGAGCGGGACAGTTATCAGCCCCAGCATTTT

J gene: TRBJ1-2
D gene: .
V gene: TRBV6-4
clone size: .
CDR3 protein: CASSKERGNYGYTF
CDR3 DNA: TGTGCCAGCAGTAAGGAACGCGGCAACTATGGCTACACCTTC

J gene: TRBJ1-3
D gene: .
V gene: TRBV5-1
clone size: .
CDR3 protein: CASSSGSGISGNTIYF
CDR3 DNA: TGCGCCAGCAGCTCGGGATCAGGCATCTCTGGAAACACCATATATTTT